The 18 T cell receptor beta chains listed next were all sequenced from one sample in a study of blood T cells in healthy people across ages. Primers used in a second PCR of roughly 6 to 11 cycles were a sample-barcoded 5' primer and a J-beta primer mix. Via MiXCR, TCRdb re-called the 5' RACE reads, giving one row per CDR3 protein. The sample lists about 780,000 distinct CDR3 sequences; about 45% were seen once. Sequenced material: blood. Every receptor here comes from an elderly man in good health.

The genes are TRBV5-1 and TRBJ2-3; TRBD2 matches at 15 bases. This CDR3 contains 16 residues. Losses at the gene ends were 3 bases for V and 4 bases for J; bases not matched to a gene: 3. Germline V gene data show CDR1 as SGHRS and CDR2 as YFSETQ. The CDR3 reads CASSWGLAGGPDTQYF. For the CDR3, the DNA is TGCGCCAGCAGCTGGGGACTAGCGGGAGGCCCAGATACGCAGTATTTT. Based on the CDR3 plus reference TRBV5-1 and TRBJ2-3, the full variable domain is KAGVTQTPRYLIKTRGQQVTLSCSPISGHRSVSWYQQTPGQGLQFLFEYFSETQRNKGNFPGRFSGRQFSNSRSEMNVSTLELGDSALYLCASSWGLAGGPDTQYFGPGTRLTVL.

The chain uses TRBV7-8 and TRBJ1-2; the D gene is possibly TRBD1 (6 bases). The germline CDR1 and CDR2 sequences are SGHVS and FQNEAQ. This CDR3 is 16 amino acids long. V lost 1 base, J lost 4 bases, and 16 bases lay in between. CDR3 DNA sequence: TGTGCCAGCAGCTTAGGAGCCCTAGGGGGGGCCTATGGCTACACCTTC. It encodes CASSLGALGGAYGYTF.

The chain recombines TRBV5-1 with TRBJ2-7; the match to TRBD2 covers 7 bases. The CDR3 is made up of 15 amino acids. The ends lost 5 bases at V and 7 bases at J; junction bases unmatched: 15. From germline, CDR1 is SGHRS and CDR2 YFSETQ. CDR3 in amino acids: CASSSGRAGLTEQYF. The CDR3 coding sequence is TGCGCCAGCAGTTCCGGACGAGCGGGACTCACGGAGCAGTACTTC.

The CDR3 spells CASRVREAADTQYF. CDR3 nucleotides: TGCGCCAGCAGAGTAAGGGAGGCGGCAGATACGCAGTATTTT. The chain joins TRBV5-1 to TRBJ2-3, with D possibly matching TRBD2 (6 bases). Germline V gene lookup returns CDR1 SGHRS and CDR2 YFSETQ. This CDR3 contains 14 residues. With 5 bases removed from V and 4 bases from J, the gap between germline ends came to 14 bases.

The chain carries TRBV5-1 and TRBJ2-4; 10 bases are a match to TRBD1. Germline V lookup: CDR1 SGHRS, CDR2 YFSETQ. The CDR3 has 16 residues. Germline trimming cut 4 bases from V and 4 bases from J; bases unmatched to any gene: 8. The CDR3: CASSPGTGALKNIQYF. The CDR3, as DNA: TGCGCCAGCAGCCCCGGGACAGGGGCCCTAAAAAACATTCAGTACTTC.

In this sample, this clonotype turned up a few times. The chain employs TRBV6-2 or TRBV6-3 and TRBJ2-1; 11 bases fit TRBD2. The CDR3 spans 18 residues. Unmatched junction bases numbered 15, after V lost 7 bases and J lost 4 bases. Per the germline V gene, CDR1 is MNHEY and CDR2 is SVGEGT. As DNA, the CDR3 is TGTGCCAGCAAACCGGGACTAGCGGTCGGTTATCTTTACAATGAGCAGTTCTTC. Amino acids: CASKPGLAVGYLYNEQFF.

The V gene is TRBV5-1, the J gene TRBJ2-7; D may match TRBD1 or TRBD2 (6 bases each). The CDR3 consists of 12 residues. Germline assignment: CDR1 SGHRS and CDR2 YFSETQ. Trimming stripped 6 bases from V and 5 bases from J, with 12 bases between. The CDR3 coding sequence is TGCGCCAGCACGGAAGGGGGGAACGAGCAGTACTTC. Its protein is CASTEGGNEQYF.

The chain carries TRBV7-8 and TRBJ1-2; 9 nucleotides line up with TRBD1. Per the germline V gene, CDR1 is SGHVS and CDR2 is FQNEAQ. After removal of 6 bases from V and 4 bases from J, the junction contained 3 bases not matched to a gene. The CDR3 totals 13 residues. DNA of the CDR3: TGTGCCAGCAGTAAGGACAGGGGCTATGGCTACACCTTC. Residues: CASSKDRGYGYTF.

This clonotype was observed a handful of times. This sequence joins TRBV29-1 and TRBJ1-4; TRBD1 might be the D (6 bases). Trimming stripped 8 bases from V and 6 bases from J, with 22 bases between. Germline V gives CDR1 SQVTM, CDR2 ANQGSEA. CDR3 length: 15 amino acids. The CDR3 spells CSFGRGANRHEKLFF. CDR3 sequence (DNA): TGCAGCTTTGGGAGGGGGGCCAACCGGCATGAAAAACTGTTTTTT.

This rearrangement joins TRBV7-2 to TRBJ2-5, with 10 bases that match TRBD2. This CDR3 spans 14 amino acids. Germline CDR1 is SGHTA and CDR2 is FQGNSA. V lost 6 bases, J lost 5 bases, and 6 bases stayed unmatched. CDR3 bases: TGTGCCAGCAGAGAGAAAGCGGGGGGGGAGACCCAGTACTTC. This translates into CASREKAGGETQYF.

This chain joins TRBV20-1 and TRBJ2-5, with D perhaps matching TRBD1 or TRBD2 (5 bases each). The J call may be faulty, since TRBJ2-4 better matches the DNA end. Germline-derived CDR1 and CDR2 are DFQATT and SNEGSKA (reference sequence). The CDR3 spans 14 residues. The CDR3 loop is CSARPTPGPNIQYF. As DNA, the CDR3 is TGCAGTGCTAGACCAACACCGGGACCAAACATTCAGTACTTC.

This clonotype was detected many times. The chain uses TRBV7-2 and TRBJ2-7; 12 positions match TRBD2. The ends lost 5 bases at V and 12 bases at J; junction bases unmatched: 8. Looked up from germline, CDR1 is SGHTA and CDR2 is FQGNSA. The CDR3 has 13 residues. The chain's CDR3 is CASSVTTSGSLYF. In nucleotides, the CDR3 is TGTGCCAGCAGCGTCACGACTAGCGGGAGTCTGTACTTC.

The sample holds many counts of this clonotype. V usage is TRBV29-1 and J usage is TRBJ2-1, with 8 bases aligning to TRBD2. The CDR3 is made up of 11 amino acids. CDR1 is SQVTM and CDR2 is ANQGSEA in the germline V gene. V dropped 7 bases and J dropped 10; count of bases not matched to a gene: 6. CDR3 residues: CSGGTREEQFF. The CDR3 bases are TGCAGCGGGGGGACTAGAGAGGAGCAGTTCTTC.

A remark on this clonotype: A read error may account for a junction end that differs from germline. V gene TRBV7-9 combines with J gene TRBJ2-6; 7 bases fit TRBD2. The CDR3 loop spans 14 amino acids. Germline V gives CDR1 SEHNR, CDR2 FQNEAQ (reference sequence). CDR3 residues: CACSSGVGANVLTF. CDR3 coding DNA: TGTGCCTGCAGCAGCGGGGTGGGGGCCAACGTCCTGACTTTC.

The chain links TRBV9 to TRBJ2-1; D remains ambiguous. The germline gives CDR1 SGDLS, CDR2 YYNGEE. The CDR3 is made up of 13 amino acids. Between the trimmed V and J ends, which lost 0 bases and 6 bases, there was a span of 7 bases. CDR3 loop: CASSVDVSNEQFF. The CDR3 DNA sequence: TGTGCCAGCAGCGTAGATGTGAGCAATGAGCAGTTCTTC.

This chain joins TRBV30 and TRBJ2-5, with D maybe TRBD2 (5 bases). CDR1 and CDR2 (germline): GTSNPN, SVGIG (reference sequence). The CDR3 consists of 17 residues. Trimming removed 2 bases from V and 0 bases from J, with 19 bases in between. This CDR3 reads CAWSLSALSGYQETQYF. DNA for the CDR3: TGTGCCTGGAGTCTCTCGGCCCTCAGCGGTTACCAAGAGACCCAGTACTTC.

This clonotype has a count of ten or more. V is TRBV21-1 and J is TRBJ2-1. TRBV21-1 is deemed a pseudogene. The length of the CDR3 is 14 residues. DNA for the CDR3: TGTGCCAGCAGCTTTACCCACTTTGACAATGAGCAGTTCTTC. Amino acids: CASSFTHFDNEQFF.

This clonotype has a handful of counts. This chain joins TRBV20-1 and TRBJ2-7; TRBD2 aligns across 10 bases. Germline CDR1 DFQATT, CDR2 SNEGSKA (reference sequence). The CDR3 runs to 15 residues. V gave up 6 bases and J gave up 2 bases; unmatched junction bases: 10. The CDR3 reads CSAERVAGGTYEQYF. CDR3 sequence (DNA): TGCAGTGCCGAGAGGGTAGCGGGGGGCACCTACGAGCAGTACTTC.